Listed below are T cell receptor beta chains from one sample, sequenced in a study of identifying expanded T cells in peripheral blood. Data came from immunoSEQ multiplex PCR; TCRdb stores just in-frame clones and leaves some out. The sample includes approximately 120,000 clones, 88% of them seen just once. Sample: blood. These TCRs come from a person aged 18 to 75 in good health. Both conserved end residues are part of each CDR3. Each record gives: clone size, V gene, D gene, J gene, CDR3 DNA, CDR3 protein. D genes are given only for firm matches. Part of the rows lack a size; the others show once, few, many or a class for expanded clones.

>once|TRBV7-9|TRBD2|TRBJ2-1
TGTGCCAGCAGCCCCGGACTAGCGGGAGGGTATGAGCAGTTCTTC
CASSPGLAGGYEQFF
>once|TRBV19|TRBD1|TRBJ1-4
TGTGCCAGTAGTTCCTCGACAGGGGCTAATGAAAAACTGTTTTTT
CASSSSTGANEKLFF
>NA|TRBV15|TRBD1|TRBJ1-2
TGTGCCACCAGCATCACCCGGGGACAGGGGGGTTTCGTATATGGCTACACCTTC
CATSITRGQGGFVYGYTF
>NA|TRBV7-8|TRBD1|TRBJ2-7
TGTGCCAGCAGCTTAGCGTTGGGCAGGGGGAGCGACGAGCAGTACTTC
CASSLALGRGSDEQYF
>once|TRBV6-4|NA|TRBJ1-5
TGTGCCAGCAGTGACTCATGGATCTCTCGGTGCAATCAGCCCCAGCATTTT
CASSDSWISRCNQPQHF
>NA|TRBV19|TRBD1|TRBJ1-4
TGTGCCAGTAGGGACAGGGGTGAAAAACTGTTTTTT
CASRDRGEKLFF
>NA|TRBV7-9|NA|TRBJ2-2
TGTGCCAGCAGCTTATTGGGTAACGGGGAGCTGTTTTTT
CASSLLGNGELFF
>NA|TRBV27|TRBD2|TRBJ2-5
TGTGCCAGCAGTCAAACTAGCGGGAGTCAGACCCAGTACTTC
CASSQTSGSQTQYF
>few|TRBV27|NA|TRBJ2-5
TGTGCCAGCACCCTAAGGGGGGGGCAAGAGACCCAGTACTTC
CASTLRGGQETQYF
>once|TRBV6-6|NA|TRBJ1-2
TGTGCCAGCAGTGAGGGACAAATTAACTATGGCTACACCTTC
CASSEGQINYGYTF
>NA|TRBV28|NA|TRBJ2-7
TGTGCCAGCAGTTTCTCCCGGGGTTTCCCCTACGAGCAGTACTTC
CASSFSRGFPYEQYF
>NA|TRBV28|NA|TRBJ2-5
TGTGCCAGCAGTGTGGGGTACCAAGAGACCCAGTACTTC
CASSVGYQETQYF
>NA|TRBV5-1|TRBD2|TRBJ2-7
TGCGCCAGCAGCTTGGACGGTAGCGGGACCACCTACGAGCAGTACTTC
CASSLDGSGTTYEQYF
>NA|TRBV6-1|NA|TRBJ2-7
TGTGCCAGCAGCACCCACGAGCAGTACTTC
CASSTHEQYF
>NA|TRBV9|NA|TRBJ2-2
TGTGCCAGCAGCGTAGGGCTAGCTTACACCGGGGAGCTGTTTTTT
CASSVGLAYTGELFF
>NA|TRBV5-5|NA|TRBJ1-3
TGTGCCAGCAGCTTGGTTCTGGGACCTGGAAACACCATATATTTT
CASSLVLGPGNTIYF
>NA|TRBV6-4|TRBD2|TRBJ2-5
TGTGCCAGCAGTGAGGGGACTAGCGGGAGTGTAGAGACCCAGTACTTC
CASSEGTSGSVETQYF
>NA|TRBV28|TRBD1|TRBJ1-1
TGTGCCAGCAGCCCCCCCGGACAGGGCAGCACTGAAGCTTTCTTT
CASSPPGQGSTEAFF
>NA|TRBV5-5|NA|TRBJ1-4
TGTGCCAGCAGCTTGGTACGGACAGCTAATGAAAAACTGTTTTTT
CASSLVRTANEKLFF
>NA|TRBV6-1|NA|TRBJ2-7
TGTGCCAGCAATACGGGACTGAGTTCCTACGAGCAGTACTTC
CASNTGLSSYEQYF
>NA|TRBV7-3|NA|TRBJ2-6
TGTGCCAGCAGCTACGGCTCTGGGGCCAACGTCCTGACTTTC
CASSYGSGANVLTF
>NA|TRBV11-2|NA|TRBJ2-5
TGTGCCAGCAGCCCCGGGCACCAAGAGACCCAGTACTTC
CASSPGHQETQYF
>NA|TRBV29-1|TRBD1|TRBJ2-2
TGCAGCGCTCAACCGGGACAGGGTACCGGGGAGCTGTTTTTT
CSAQPGQGTGELFF
>NA|TRBV19|TRBD1|TRBJ1-2
TGTGCCAGTAGTCCAGGACAGGGTGTAGTACACACCTTC
CASSPGQGVVHTF
>NA|TRBV28|NA|TRBJ2-7
TGTGCCAGCAGGGTAGGTAAGGACTACGAGCAGTACTTC
CASRVGKDYEQYF
>NA|TRBV9|NA|TRBJ1-6
TGTGCCAGCAGCGTAGCGGGGGTTCGTTATTCACCCCTCCACTTT
CASSVAGVRYSPLHF
>NA|TRBV7-2|NA|TRBJ1-5
TGTGCCAGCAGCTTGGTAGCAGGGATTGCTCAGCCCCAGCATTTT
CASSLVAGIAQPQHF
>NA|TRBV27|TRBD1|TRBJ2-2
TGTGCCAGCAGTTTAGAGGTCCCCGGGACAGGTAACACCGGGGAGCTGTTTTTT
CASSLEVPGTGNTGELFF
>NA|TRBV6-5|NA|TRBJ1-1
TGTGCCAGCAATTTCGGGACGGAAGCTTTCTTT
CASNFGTEAFF
>once|TRBV14|TRBD1|TRBJ2-1
TGTGCCAGCAGTACAGGGGGATCCCGCAATGAGCAGTTCTTC
CASSTGGSRNEQFF
>NA|TRBV6-9|NA|TRBJ2-7
TGTGCCAGCAGTTTTCGGCAGGGGATTTACGAGCAGTACTTC
CASSFRQGIYEQYF
>NA|TRBV11-2|NA|TRBJ2-1
TGTGCCAGCAGCTTAGGGGGGACACAGAATGAGCAGTTCTTC
CASSLGGTQNEQFF
>once|TRBV5-1|NA|TRBJ2-3
TGCGCCAGCACCACTGCTGAGGGGGATACGCAGTATTTT
CASTTAEGDTQYF
>NA|TRBV6-1|NA|TRBJ1-2
TGTGCCAGCAGTGAAGGAGGTACATCTTACACCTTC
CASSEGGTSYTF
>NA|TRBV21-1|NA|TRBJ1-1
TGTGCCAGCAGCATCCTAGGGATCAGGGTTGTGAACACTGAAGCTTTCTTT
CASSILGIRVVNTEAFF
>NA|TRBV4-1|NA|TRBJ1-3
TGCGCCAGCAGCCAAGGAGTAACGAGCTCTGGAAACACCATATATTTT
CASSQGVTSSGNTIYF
>NA|TRBV10-3|TRBD2|TRBJ2-3
TGTGCCATCAGTGAGTCAGGGCAGCGGGGGGAGCAAGATACGCAGTATTTT
CAISESGQRGEQDTQYF
>once|TRBV19|NA|TRBJ2-4
TGTGCCAGTAGTATCCAGCCCGGCAAAAACATTCAGTACTTC
CASSIQPGKNIQYF
>NA|TRBV28|NA|TRBJ2-6
TGTGCCAGCAGTCCACTGGACGGAACCTCTGGGGCCAACGTCCTGACTTTC
CASSPLDGTSGANVLTF
>NA|TRBV27|NA|TRBJ2-7
TGTGCCAGCAGTTTAGCGGGAAGCTACGAGCAGTACTTC
CASSLAGSYEQYF
>NA|TRBV25-1|NA|TRBJ2-7
TGTGCCAGCAGTGAACCCGGGACAAGCTACGAGCAGTACTTC
CASSEPGTSYEQYF
>NA|TRBV28|TRBD1|TRBJ1-4
TGTGCCTCCACCCTGGCCTCAAGACAGGGGGATGAAAAACTGTTTTTT
CASTLASRQGDEKLFF
>few|TRBV2|TRBD1|TRBJ1-1
TGTGCCAGCGGGACAGTTGAAGCTTTCTTT
CASGTVEAFF
>NA|TRBV29-1|NA|TRBJ2-1
TGCAGCGGGGAGGGGACAGTGAACAATGAGCAGTTCTTC
CSGEGTVNNEQFF
>NA|TRBV4-1|NA|TRBJ2-1
TGCGCCAGCAGCCAGAGAGTCGGTGATGAGCAGTTCTTC
CASSQRVGDEQFF
>NA|TRBV2|TRBD1|TRBJ1-1
TGTGCCGTCACCTCCAGGGGGGCAGCTTTCTTT
CAVTSRGAAFF
>NA|TRBV2|TRBD1|TRBJ1-1
TGTGCCAGCAGTGGTGGACAGGGGGCTGAAGCTTTCTTT
CASSGGQGAEAFF
>NA|TRBV20-1|NA|TRBJ2-3
TGCAGTGCTAGAGAACCAGATACGCAGTATTTT
CSAREPDTQYF